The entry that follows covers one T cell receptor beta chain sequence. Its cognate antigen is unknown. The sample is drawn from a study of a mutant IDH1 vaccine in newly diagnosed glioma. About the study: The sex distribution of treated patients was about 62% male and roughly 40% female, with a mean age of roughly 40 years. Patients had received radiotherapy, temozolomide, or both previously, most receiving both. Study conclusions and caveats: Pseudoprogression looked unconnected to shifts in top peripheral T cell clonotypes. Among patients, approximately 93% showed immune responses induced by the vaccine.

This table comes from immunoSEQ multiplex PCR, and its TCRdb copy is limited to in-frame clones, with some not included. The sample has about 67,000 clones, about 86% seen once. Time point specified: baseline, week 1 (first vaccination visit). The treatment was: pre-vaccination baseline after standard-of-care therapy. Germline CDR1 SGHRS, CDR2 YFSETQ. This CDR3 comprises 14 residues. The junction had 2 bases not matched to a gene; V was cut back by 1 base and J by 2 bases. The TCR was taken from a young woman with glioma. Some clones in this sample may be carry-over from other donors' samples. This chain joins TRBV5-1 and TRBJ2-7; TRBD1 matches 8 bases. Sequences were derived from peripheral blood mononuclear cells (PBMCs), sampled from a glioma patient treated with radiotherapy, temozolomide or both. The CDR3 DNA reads TGCGCCAGCAGCTTGAGGACAGGGACCTACGAGCAGTACTTC. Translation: CASSLRTGTYEQYF.